This record covers a single T cell receptor (beta chain). The source of the sample is a study of blood T cell repertoires in COVID-19. Study context: Sample material is recorded as cDNA or gDNA derived from T cells, B-cell-depleted T cells, or PBMCs.

CDR1 and CDR2 from the germline V gene are WNHNN and SYGVQD (reference sequence). This CDR3 has 15 residues. The ends lost 3 bases at V and 5 bases at J; junction bases unmatched: 7. Original methodology: Quantification of nucleated cells was approximated via reference gene primer amplification. Repertoires were generated with immunoSEQ multiplex PCR, while TCRdb's copy carries only in-frame clones and drops some. That table is the source of V, J and clone size, and D and trimming were worked out from the DNA. This table holds about 230,000 clones, over 80% found once. The source material was peripheral blood. The sequence came from a woman aged 70 to 79 with active or convalescent COVID-19. V usage is TRBV10-1 and J usage is TRBJ2-1; 7 positions match TRBD1. The CDR3 region has the DNA TGCGCCAGCAGTGATGGGACAGCTAACAACAATGAGCAGTTCTTC. This translates into CASSDGTANNNEQFF.